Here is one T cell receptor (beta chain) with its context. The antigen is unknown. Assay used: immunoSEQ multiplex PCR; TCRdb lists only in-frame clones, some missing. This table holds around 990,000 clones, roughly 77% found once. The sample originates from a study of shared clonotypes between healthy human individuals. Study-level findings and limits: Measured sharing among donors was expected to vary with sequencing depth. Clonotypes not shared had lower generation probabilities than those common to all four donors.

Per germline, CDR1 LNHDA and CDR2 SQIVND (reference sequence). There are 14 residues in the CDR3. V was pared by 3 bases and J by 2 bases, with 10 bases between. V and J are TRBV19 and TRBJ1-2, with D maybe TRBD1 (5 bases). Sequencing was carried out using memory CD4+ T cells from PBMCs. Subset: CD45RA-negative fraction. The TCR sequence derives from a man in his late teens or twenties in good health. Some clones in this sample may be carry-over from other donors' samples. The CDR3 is CASSMAGNNYGYTF. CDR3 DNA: TGTGCCAGTAGTATGGCAGGGAACAACTATGGCTACACCTTC.